The 5 T cell receptor beta chains given below trace back to one sample, sequenced in a study of patients and donors after allogeneic stem cell transplantation. TCRdb reprocessed the RT-PCR reads with MiXCR, giving one entry per CDR3 protein. The table records 900,000 to 1,000,000 distinct CDR3 sequences, under 20% of them present only once. The sample consisted of blood, either unsorted or a sorted T cell fraction (not recorded which). The receptors here all came from a human donor who was either an allogeneic HSCT recipient or a stem cell or donor lymphocyte infusion donor (not recorded which). It is not recorded whose cells these are; they may come from a transplant donor.

This clonotype was seen only a few times. The rearrangement links TRBV19 to TRBJ2-3; D unclear. Per the germline V gene, CDR1 is LNHDA and CDR2 is SQIVND (reference sequence). V lost 5 bases to trimming and J lost 8 bases, with 11 bases between them. CDR3 size: 12 residues. The CDR3 region has the DNA TGTGCCAGTAGTTCCATAGCAGGTACGCAGTATTTT. As protein: CASSSIAGTQYF.

A few counts support this clonotype. J is TRBJ2-2 and V is TRBV6-1; 8 bases match TRBD1. The germline gives CDR1 MNHNS, CDR2 SASEGT. The CDR3 has 16 amino acids. The ends lost 6 bases at V and 4 bases at J; junction bases unmatched: 10. The DNA of the CDR3 is TGTGCCAGCAGCACACGTGGACAGGGCTTCACCGGGGAGCTGTTTTTT. Protein: CASSTRGQGFTGELFF.

This clonotype was seen a handful of times. The CDR3 DNA is TGTGCCACCAGTGATTCTGGAGTGGCCTCCCGCTCTGGGGCCAACGTCCTGACTTTC. This encodes CATSDSGVASRSGANVLTF. The chain employs TRBV24-1 and TRBJ2-6, with D hard to call. CDR3 length: 19 residues. Trimming removed 2 bases at V and 0 bases at J, with 16 bases between. Germline CDR1 reads KGHDR; CDR2 reads SFDVKD.

This clonotype was seen more than once but under ten times. The J gene is TRBJ2-7, the V gene TRBV12-3 or TRBV12-4, with D possibly being TRBD1 or TRBD2 (5 bases each). The CDR3 runs to 15 residues. Trimming removed 5 bases from V and 2 bases from J, with 16 bases in between. The CDR3 nucleotides read TGTGCCAGCAGTCCAGGGACCCTCGGGGCCTACGAGCAGTACTTC. It yields the protein CASSPGTLGAYEQYF.

The chain combines TRBV5-1 with TRBJ1-5, with TRBD1 as a possible D gene (6 bases). The CDR3 is 15 amino acids. V was clipped by 4 bases and J by 1 base, with 12 bases between them. CDR1 and CDR2 from the germline V gene are SGHRS and YFSETQ. The CDR3 here is CASSPTGMSNQPQHF. CDR3 DNA: TGCGCCAGCAGCCCGACAGGTATGAGCAATCAGCCCCAGCATTTT.